The 18 T cell receptor beta chains listed next were all sequenced from one sample in a study of T cell changes during pregnancy in multiple sclerosis. Profiling relied on immunoSEQ multiplex PCR, and the TCRdb table lists in-frame clones only, not all of them. Seen here are 100,000 or so clones, 85% to 95% observed once, and the top ten hold more than 0.75%. Sequenced material: peripheral blood, taken after pregnancy. The receptors here all came from a female donor with multiple sclerosis, enrolled in a pregnancy study.

The chain links TRBV20-1 to TRBJ1-2, with 8 bases lining up with TRBD1. J was trimmed by 7 bases and V by 6 bases; bases with no gene match: 4. The CDR3 extends over 11 amino acids. CDR1 and CDR2 (germline): DFQATT, SNEGSKA (reference sequence). The CDR3: CSAGQGPGYTF. The CDR3 DNA reads TGCAGTGCAGGACAGGGTCCTGGCTACACCTTC.

This clone came up a few times. This rearrangement joins TRBV30 to TRBJ1-1, with a weak D call TRBD1 (5 bases). The germline V gene encodes CDR1 GTSNPN and CDR2 SVGIG (reference sequence). This CDR3 contains 13 residues. V lost 3 bases to trimming and J lost 1 base, with 9 bases between them. CDR3 DNA sequence: TGTGCCTGGAGCGGACATAGGAACACTGAAGCTTTCTTT. Its translation is CAWSGHRNTEAFF.

The chain is built from TRBV6-6 and TRBJ2-7; 7 positions agree with TRBD2. Unmatched junction bases numbered 6, after V lost 6 bases and J lost 4 bases. Germline V gives CDR1 MNHNY, CDR2 SVGAGI (reference sequence). The CDR3 extends over 13 amino acids. The CDR3 DNA sequence: TGTGCCAGCAGCGTCGGACTAGGGTACGAGCAGTACTTC. It specifies CASSVGLGYEQYF.

The CDR3 protein is CASTTTTSSTGSEQFF. CDR3 coding DNA: TGCGCCAGCACAACGACCACTAGCTCCACGGGAAGCGAGCAGTTCTTC. This sequence joins TRBV5-1 and TRBJ2-1; possibly TRBD2 for D (6 bases). The CDR3 contains 16 residues. Germline CDR1 reads SGHRS; CDR2 reads YFSETQ. Trimming took 6 bases from V and 10 from J, leaving 26 bases between them.

The rearrangement joins TRBV11-2 to TRBJ2-3; D gene uncertain. Germline V gene data show CDR1 as SGHAT and CDR2 as FQNNGV. CDR3 length equals 13 residues. Trimming removed 0 bases at V and 4 bases at J, with 5 bases between. CDR3 sequence: CASSLDPADTQYF. CDR3 bases: TGTGCCAGCAGCTTAGATCCAGCAGATACGCAGTATTTT.

The gene calls are TRBV4-3 and TRBJ2-1, with 7 bases matching TRBD1. This CDR3 is 17 amino acids long. J was trimmed by 2 bases and V by 0 bases; bases with no gene match: 7. The germline CDR1 and CDR2 sequences are LGHNA and YSLEER. CDR3: CASSQDLNRGTYNEQFF. As DNA, the CDR3 is TGCGCCAGCAGCCAAGACCTCAACAGGGGAACCTACAATGAGCAGTTCTTC.

As concerns this clone: Within the sample, other DNA sequences also encode this same CDR3. The chain recombines TRBV7-2 with TRBJ2-7; 8 bases are shared with TRBD1. Germline V lookup: CDR1 SGHTA, CDR2 FQGNSA. The CDR3 has 14 amino acids. The ends lost 6 bases at V and 0 bases at J; junction bases unmatched: 4. The CDR3 loop is CASSSGTGSYEQYF. The CDR3 DNA sequence: TGTGCCAGCAGTTCCGGGACAGGCTCCTACGAGCAGTACTTC.

V and J are TRBV6-5 and TRBJ1-2; the D gene is possibly TRBD1 (5 bases). The V and J ends lost 0 bases and 6 bases respectively, with 11 bases between them. The CDR3 is 14 residues long. In germline, CDR1 is MNHEY, CDR2 SVGAGI. Here the CDR3 reads CASSYSGGVDGYTF. The CDR3 nucleotides read TGTGCCAGCAGTTACTCGGGAGGGGTGGATGGCTACACCTTC.

The CDR3 nucleotides are TGTGCCAGCAGCTTGGAAAGGGGTAGGAACGAGCAGTACTTC. It codes for CASSLERGRNEQYF. The V call is TRBV5-4, the J call TRBJ2-7; TRBD1 might be the D (5 bases). The CDR3 length is 14 residues. The germline V gene has CDR1 SGHNT and CDR2 YYREEE (reference sequence). Trimming took off 0 bases at V and 5 bases at J, with 12 bases between the two ends.

On this clone itself: Other DNA sequences in this sample translate to the same CDR3. V is TRBV7-2 and J is TRBJ2-5; D uncertain. CDR1 and CDR2 (germline): SGHTA, FQGNSA. CDR3 size: 13 residues. The V and J ends lost 2 bases and 1 base respectively, with 5 bases between them. The CDR3 reads CASSLTPQETQYF. CDR3 bases: TGTGCCAGCAGCTTAACTCCCCAAGAGACCCAGTACTTC.

This clone was recorded only once. This chain joins TRBV20-1 and TRBJ1-1, with a weak D call TRBD1 (6 bases). The CDR3 extends over 11 amino acids. Germline V gene lookup returns CDR1 DFQATT and CDR2 SNEGSKA (reference sequence). V shed 4 bases and J shed 8 bases, with 11 bases lying between them. The CDR3 nucleotides read TGCAGTGCTAACAGGGCGGGCGAAGCTTTCTTT. Protein sequence: CSANRAGEAFF.

This chain uses TRBV6-5 with TRBJ1-1, with D possibly matching TRBD1 (5 bases). CDR3 length equals 14 residues. In germline, CDR1 is MNHEY, CDR2 SVGAGI. Trimming removed 6 bases at V and 1 base at J, with 12 bases between. CDR3 nucleotides: TGTGCCAGCAGAACCCCGCAGGGGAACACTGAAGCTTTCTTT. Translation: CASRTPQGNTEAFF.

V is TRBV7-6 and J is TRBJ2-3, with 7 bases that match TRBD2. CDR3 length: 15 amino acids. From germline, CDR1 is SGHVS and CDR2 FNYEAQ. Trimming cost V 3 bases and J 5 bases; bases outside gene matches: 8. The CDR3: CASSLLAEAVDTQYF. CDR3 coding DNA: TGTGCCAGCAGCTTGCTAGCGGAGGCTGTAGATACGCAGTATTTT.

The gene calls are TRBV27 and TRBJ2-3, with 9 nucleotides matching TRBD1. There are 15 residues in the CDR3. CDR1 is MNHEY and CDR2 is SMNVEV in the germline V gene (reference sequence). The J segment lost 2 bases and the V segment lost 2 bases, leaving 2 bases of the junction unmatched. CDR3 sequence: CASSLRDRATDTQYF. In DNA, the CDR3 is TGTGCCAGCAGTTTAAGGGACAGGGCCACAGATACGCAGTATTTT.

This clone was counted once. The rearrangement joins TRBV9 to TRBJ1-5, with D possibly TRBD1 on 6 matching bases. V dropped 3 bases and J dropped 7 bases, with 17 bases sitting between them. The CDR3 extends over 15 amino acids. In germline, CDR1 is SGDLS, CDR2 YYNGEE. CDR3 region: CASSAWDGGGQPQHF. CDR3 coding DNA: TGTGCCAGCAGCGCGTGGGATGGGGGCGGGCAGCCCCAGCATTTT.

This clone was observed a few times. V gene TRBV28 combines with J gene TRBJ2-3, with D tentatively TRBD2 (6 bases). Trimming removed 4 bases at V and 2 bases at J, with 19 bases between. Per germline, CDR1 MDHEN and CDR2 SYDVKM. The CDR3 is 17 residues long. The chain's CDR3 is CASSSPYGLANTDTQYF. In nucleotides, the CDR3 is TGTGCCAGCAGTTCCCCCTATGGGCTAGCGAACACAGATACGCAGTATTTT.

V usage is TRBV15 and J usage is TRBJ1-4; tentative D call: TRBD1 (6 bases). Deletions cut 5 bases from V and 4 bases from J, with 14 bases between. CDR3 size: 15 residues. Per germline, CDR1 LNHNV and CDR2 YYDKDF (reference sequence). CDR3 nucleotide sequence: TGTGCCACCAGCCCGCTATCACAGGGTAATGAAAAACTGTTTTTT. This translates into CATSPLSQGNEKLFF.

The chain recombines TRBV2 with TRBJ2-1, with 9 bases fitting TRBD2. Germline-derived CDR1 and CDR2 are SNHLY and FYNNEI. The CDR3 runs to 14 residues. V trimming: 4 bases; J trimming: 6 bases; junction bases outside the gene matches: 4. CDR3 nucleotide sequence: TGTGCCAGCAGTGCTAGCGGGACAGTCAATGAGCAGTTCTTC. This codes for CASSASGTVNEQFF.